Below, 4 T cell receptor beta chains from the same sample are listed, as sequenced in a study of cytomegalovirus exposure and HLA in healthy donors. 13 Jbeta primers and 60 Vbeta primers were used for the PCR. The table came from immunoSEQ multiplex PCR; TCRdb's copy has only in-frame clones and leaves some out. The sample consists of 65,000 to 100,000 clones, around three quarters of them appearing once. The sequenced sample was PBMCs. The receptors shown here come from a man between 35 and 55 years old in good health and CMV-seronegative.

This chain joins TRBV28 and TRBJ1-5, with TRBD1 matching over 7 bases. The CDR3 length is 13 residues. Trimming cost V 10 bases and J 4 bases; bases outside gene matches: 7. CDR1 and CDR2 from the germline V gene are MDHEN and SYDVKM. In nucleotides, the CDR3 is TGTGCCACGGGGGGGACAGCGAATCAGCCCCAGCATTTT. It specifies CATGGTANQPQHF.

The chain is built from TRBV4-3 and TRBJ1-5; D not resolved. Germline V gene data show CDR1 as LGHNA and CDR2 as YSLEER. V shed 0 bases and J shed 0 bases, with 18 bases lying between them. The CDR3 loop spans 19 amino acids. CDR3 bases: TGCGCCAGCAGCCAAGATCTAACCGGAGATCTTTATAGCAATCAGCCCCAGCATTTT. As protein: CASSQDLTGDLYSNQPQHF.

V usage is TRBV7-6 and J usage is TRBJ1-2; tentatively, D is TRBD1 (5 bases). Per the germline V gene, CDR1 is SGHVS and CDR2 is FNYEAQ. The CDR3 loop spans 12 amino acids. V was shortened by 6 bases and J by 7 bases, with 12 bases between the two germline ends. CDR3 region: CASSQPGGGYTF. CDR3 coding DNA: TGTGCCAGCAGTCAGCCCGGGGGTGGCTACACCTTC.

The rearrangement uses TRBV13 and TRBJ2-5, with 7 bases that match TRBD2. Near its end, the DNA agrees better with TRBJ2-7, so the J call may be wrong. Germline loops: CDR1 PRHDT, CDR2 FYEKMQ (reference sequence). This CDR3 spans 15 amino acids. The CDR3 coding sequence is TGTGCCAGCAGCTTGCGGGGGAGAAGTGGTTACGAGCAGTACTTC. It codes for CASSLRGRSGYEQYF.